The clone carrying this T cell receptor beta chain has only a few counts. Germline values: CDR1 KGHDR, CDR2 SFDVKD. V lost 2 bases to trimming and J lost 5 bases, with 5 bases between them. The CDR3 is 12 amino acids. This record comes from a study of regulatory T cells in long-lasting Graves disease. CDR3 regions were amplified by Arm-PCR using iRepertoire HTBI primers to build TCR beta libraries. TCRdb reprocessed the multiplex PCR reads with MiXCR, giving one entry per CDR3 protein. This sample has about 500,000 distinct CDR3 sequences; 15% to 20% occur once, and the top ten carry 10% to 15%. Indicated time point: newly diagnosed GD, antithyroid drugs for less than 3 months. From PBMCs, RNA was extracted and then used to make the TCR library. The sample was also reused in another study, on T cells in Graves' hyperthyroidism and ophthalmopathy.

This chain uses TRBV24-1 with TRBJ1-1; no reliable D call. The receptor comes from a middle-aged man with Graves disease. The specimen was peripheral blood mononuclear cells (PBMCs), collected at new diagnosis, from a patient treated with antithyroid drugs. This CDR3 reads CATSDYLTEAFF. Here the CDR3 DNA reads TGTGCCACCAGTGATTATTTAACTGAAGCTTTCTTT.